This entry lists 19 T cell receptor beta chains sequenced from one sample in a study of prognosis after radiotherapy for stage I lung cancer. It was by two-round multiplex PCR that TCR beta CDR3 was amplified from genomic DNA. Used in first-round PCR were primers specific to each TRBV and TRBJ gene. TCRdb fed the multiplex PCR reads into MiXCR, producing one record per CDR3 protein. Of more than 30,000 distinct CDR3 sequences in the sample, 35% to 45% are singletons; the top ten hold 15%. Sample: PBMCs, taken before or after stereotactic body radiation therapy (not recorded which). Every receptor here comes from a donor over 45 with non-small cell lung cancer.

This clonotype has just one count. The V gene is TRBV9, the J gene TRBJ1-6, with D perhaps matching TRBD1 (5 bases). The V end lost 5 bases, the J end lost 7 bases, and 13 bases lay between the germline ends. The CDR3 loop spans 14 amino acids. The germline V gene encodes CDR1 SGDLS and CDR2 YYNGEE. The CDR3 loop reads CASRGGTENSPLHF. The CDR3 region has the DNA TGTGCCAGCAGGGGAGGGACGGAGAATTCACCCCTCCACTTT. Using reference TRBV9 and TRBJ1-6 for the parts outside the CDR3, the full variable domain is DSGVTQTPKHLITATGQRVTLRCSPRSGDLSVYWYQQSLDQGLQFLIQYYNGEERAKGNILERFSAQQFPDLHSELNLSSLELGDSALYFCASRGGTENSPLHFGNGTRLTVT.

This clonotype was found many times. The gene calls are TRBV3-1 and TRBJ2-1; 7 nucleotides line up with TRBD2. Trimming cost V 3 bases and J 3 bases; bases outside gene matches: 14. This CDR3 is 18 amino acids long. CDR1 LGHDT and CDR2 YNNKEL come from the germline V gene (reference sequence). CDR3 region: CASSQGAPGRGYYNEQFF. DNA of the CDR3: TGTGCCAGCAGCCAGGGAGCCCCCGGGCGGGGGTACTACAATGAGCAGTTCTTC.

As for this clonotype: Given a far larger clone just one base away, this is likely a sequencing read error. The V gene is TRBV6-4, the J gene TRBJ1-6; no definite D call. Germline CDR1 reads MRHNA; CDR2 reads SNTAGT. The CDR3 runs 14 residues. CDR3 residues: CDSSGRSYNSPLHF. CDR3 nucleotides: TGTGACAGCAGTGGGCGGTCCTATAATTCACCCCTCCACTTT.

The J gene is TRBJ1-5, the V gene TRBV11-2; no clear D gene. The CDR3 consists of 13 residues. Trimming cost V 2 bases and J 2 bases, with 4 bases left between them. The germline V gene has CDR1 SGHAT and CDR2 FQNNGV. The CDR3 sequence: CASSLRGNQPQHF. The CDR3 bases are TGTGCCAGCAGCTTACGGGGCAATCAGCCCCAGCATTTT.

This clonotype was counted at least ten times. The chain has TRBV7-3 and TRBJ1-5; perhaps TRBD1 as D (6 bases). Germline CDR1 SGHTA, CDR2 FQGTGA. V was trimmed by 1 base and J by 4 bases, leaving 11 bases between them. This CDR3 is built from 15 residues. The CDR3 bases are TGTGCCAGCAGCTTAAATGGGGACAAAAATCAGCCCCAGCATTTT. Its protein is CASSLNGDKNQPQHF.

Ten or more counts support this clonotype. A much bigger clone sits one base away, suggesting this may be a read error. The chain recombines TRBV19 with TRBJ2-6; tentative D call: TRBD2 (7 bases). CDR3 length: 15 residues. V was trimmed by 10 bases and J by 2 bases, leaving 15 bases between them. Germline values: CDR1 LNHDA, CDR2 SQIVND (reference sequence). The CDR3 spells CATGDGGPGANVLTF. Here the CDR3 DNA reads TGTGCCACCGGGGACGGGGGGCCTGGGGCCAACGTCCTGACTTTC.

This clonotype has at least ten counts. The V call is TRBV5-1, the J call TRBJ2-1; D possibly matches TRBD1 or TRBD2 (5 bases each). CDR1 and CDR2 from the germline V gene are SGHRS and YFSETQ. This CDR3 is 14 amino acids long. With 4 bases removed from V and 5 bases from J, the gap between germline ends came to 13 bases. CDR3 in amino acids: CASSRQLRDNEQFF. The CDR3 DNA reads as TGCGCCAGCAGCAGACAGCTGCGGGACAATGAGCAGTTCTTC.

This clonotype was recorded at least ten times. J is TRBJ1-3 and V is TRBV3-1; TRBD1 might be the D (5 bases). V lost 4 bases and J lost 4, with 14 bases in between. The CDR3 is 15 amino acids. Germline CDR1 and CDR2: LGHDT and YNNKEL (reference sequence). CDR3 in amino acids: CASSLARGSGNTIYF. CDR3 in DNA: TGTGCCAGCAGCCTAGCGAGGGGATCGGGAAACACCATATATTTT.

This clonotype was observed many times. The chain combines TRBV19 with TRBJ1-1; D remains ambiguous. Germline lookup yields CDR1 LNHDA and CDR2 SQIVND (reference sequence). The CDR3 is made up of 14 amino acids. The V and J ends lost 6 bases and 5 bases respectively, with 16 bases between them. The CDR3 sequence is CASSPAQAQTEAFF. CDR3 bases: TGTGCCAGTAGCCCAGCCCAGGCCCAAACTGAAGCTTTCTTT. Full variable domain (rest looked up from reference TRBV19 and TRBJ1-1): DGGITQSPKYLFRKEGQNVTLSCEQNLNHDAMYWYRQDPGQGLRLIYYSQIVNDFQKGDIAEGYSVSREKKESFPLTVTSAQKNPTAFYLCASSPAQAQTEAFFGQGTRLTVV.

The chain couples TRBV24-1 to TRBJ2-7, with D hard to call. The CDR3 has 13 amino acids. The germline gives CDR1 KGHDR, CDR2 SFDVKD. Trimming removed 3 bases from V and 2 bases from J, with 7 bases in between. CDR3 nucleotides: TGTGCCACCAGTGATCCACTTACCTACGAGCAGTACTTC. This translates into CATSDPLTYEQYF.

The chain joins TRBV3-1 to TRBJ1-5; the match to TRBD1 covers 10 bases. Germline V gene lookup returns CDR1 LGHDT and CDR2 YNNKEL (reference sequence). The CDR3 has 15 residues. Trimming at V came to 5 bases and at J to 2 bases, leaving 3 bases not matched to a gene. The CDR3: CASSDGTGGNQPQHF. CDR3 in DNA: TGTGCCAGCAGCGATGGGACAGGGGGCAATCAGCCCCAGCATTTT.

This clonotype was seen at least ten times. The chain couples TRBV6-2 or TRBV6-3 to TRBJ2-3; D ambiguous. The ends were cut back, 2 bases at V and 0 bases at J, with 6 bases in the middle. This CDR3 is built from 14 residues. Germline V gives CDR1 MNHEY, CDR2 SVGEGT. The CDR3 is CASSYGGSTDTQYF. CDR3 sequence (DNA): TGTGCCAGCAGTTACGGCGGAAGCACAGATACGCAGTATTTT.

This CDR3 reads CASSLDEGYVHTF. DNA for the CDR3: TGTGCCAGCAGCTTAGACGAGGGGTATGTCCACACCTTC. The rearrangement links TRBV7-6 to TRBJ1-2, with D maybe TRBD1 (5 bases). The CDR3 contains 13 residues. Trimming cost V 1 base and J 12 bases, with 15 bases left between them. Germline CDR1 and CDR2: SGHVS and FNYEAQ. Variable domain in full (rest from reference TRBV7-6 and TRBJ1-2): GAGVSQSPRYKVTKRGQDVALRCDPISGHVSLYWYRQALGQGPEFLTYFNYEAQQDKSGLPNDRFSAERPEGSISTLTIQRTEQRDSAMYRCASSLDEGYVHTFGSGTRLTVV.

This clonotype was observed many times. This chain joins TRBV15 and TRBJ2-7; a weak D match, TRBD1 (5 bases). In germline, CDR1 is LNHNV, CDR2 YYDKDF (reference sequence). The V end lost 2 bases, the J end lost 5 bases, and 16 bases lay between the germline ends. CDR3 length: 15 residues. For the CDR3, the DNA is TGTGCCACCAGCAGACTTAAGGACAATTCCCACGAGCAGTACTTC. It codes for CATSRLKDNSHEQYF.

As concerns this clonotype: A much larger clone lies one base from this, so it may be a read error. The chain employs TRBV12-3 or TRBV12-4 and TRBJ1-1, with 9 positions matching TRBD1. CDR3 length: 14 residues. Losses at the gene ends were 7 bases for V and 5 bases for J; bases not matched to a gene: 8. CDR3 bases: TGTGCCAGCACTTATGTACAGGGGGCGACTGAAGCTTTCTTT. Amino acids: CASTYVQGATEAFF.

In this sample, this clonotype turned up many times. This chain joins TRBV6-1 and TRBJ1-2, with D perhaps matching TRBD1 (6 bases). This CDR3 region has 14 residues. CDR1 and CDR2 (germline): MNHNS, SASEGT. V was shortened by 8 bases and J by 6 bases, with 19 bases between the two germline ends. Here the CDR3 reads CASGRDTLKDGYTF. Written as DNA, the CDR3 is TGTGCCAGCGGCAGGGACACCTTAAAGGATGGCTACACCTTC.

V usage is TRBV6-1 and J usage is TRBJ1-1; D not certain. Between the trimmed V and J ends, which lost 6 bases and 5 bases, there was a span of 16 bases. The germline V gene encodes CDR1 MNHNS and CDR2 SASEGT. The CDR3 extends over 14 amino acids. CDR3 in DNA: TGTGCCAGCAGCCCGGCCGGTTCTGTGACTGAAGCTTTCTTT. The encoded protein is CASSPAGSVTEAFF.

In the case of this clonotype: At one end the junction does not follow the germline gene, possibly because of a read error. The chain is built from TRBV9 and TRBJ1-2; the D gene is possibly TRBD1 (6 bases). Per germline, CDR1 SGDLS and CDR2 YYNGEE. The CDR3 loop spans 14 amino acids. In DNA form, the CDR3 reads TGTGCCAGCAGCGCGGGACAAGGGGCGCACGGCTACGCCTTC. Protein product: CASSAGQGAHGYAF.

This clonotype was observed many times. The chain has TRBV5-4 and TRBJ2-7, with unresolved D. There are 12 residues in the CDR3. In germline, CDR1 is SGHNT, CDR2 YYREEE (reference sequence). V lost 0 bases to trimming and J lost 6 bases, with 7 bases between them. This CDR3 is CASSLVGFEQYF. Here the CDR3 DNA reads TGTGCCAGCAGCTTGGTGGGGTTCGAGCAGTACTTC.